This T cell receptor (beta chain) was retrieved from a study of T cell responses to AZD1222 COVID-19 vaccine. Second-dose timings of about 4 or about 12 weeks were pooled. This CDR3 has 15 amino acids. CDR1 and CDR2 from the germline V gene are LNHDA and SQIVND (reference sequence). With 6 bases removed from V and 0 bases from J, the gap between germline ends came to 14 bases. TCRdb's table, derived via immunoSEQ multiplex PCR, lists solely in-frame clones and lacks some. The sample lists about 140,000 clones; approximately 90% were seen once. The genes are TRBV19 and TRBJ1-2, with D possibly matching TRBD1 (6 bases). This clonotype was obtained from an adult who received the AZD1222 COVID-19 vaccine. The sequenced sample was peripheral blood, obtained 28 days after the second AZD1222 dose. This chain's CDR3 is CASSIEQGANYGYTF. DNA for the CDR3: TGTGCCAGTAGCATTGAACAGGGAGCTAACTATGGCTACACCTTC. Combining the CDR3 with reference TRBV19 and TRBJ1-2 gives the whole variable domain DGGITQSPKYLFRKEGQNVTLSCEQNLNHDAMYWYRQDPGQGLRLIYYSQIVNDFQKGDIAEGYSVSREKKESFPLTVTSAQKNPTAFYLCASSIEQGANYGYTFGSGTRLTVV.